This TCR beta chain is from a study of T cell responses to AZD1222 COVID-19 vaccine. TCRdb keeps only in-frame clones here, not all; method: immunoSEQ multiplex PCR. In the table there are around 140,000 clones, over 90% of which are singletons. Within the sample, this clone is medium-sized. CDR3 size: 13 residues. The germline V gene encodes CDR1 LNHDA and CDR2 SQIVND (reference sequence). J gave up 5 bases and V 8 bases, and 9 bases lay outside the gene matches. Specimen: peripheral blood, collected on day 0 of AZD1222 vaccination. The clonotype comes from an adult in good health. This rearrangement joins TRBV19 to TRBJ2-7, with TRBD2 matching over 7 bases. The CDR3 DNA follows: TGTGCCAGTGGGCCTTGGCTAGCGGACGAGCAGTACTTC. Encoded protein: CASGPWLADEQYF.